This record concerns one T cell receptor (beta chain) sequence. Primers: 60 Vbeta forward and 13 Jbeta reverse. This table comes from immunoSEQ multiplex PCR, and its TCRdb copy is limited to in-frame clones, with some not included. The sample yields some 90,000 clones, over 75% seen once. The sample belongs to a study of cytomegalovirus exposure and HLA in healthy donors. Study at large: Within the Caucasian-associated ancestry cluster were roughly 81% of the approximately 400 genotyped donors.

The CDR3 sequence is 17 residues long. Germline-derived CDR1 and CDR2 are MDHEN and SYDVKM. Losses at the gene ends were 6 bases for V and 2 bases for J; bases not matched to a gene: 10. The TCR originated in a male donor in good health and CMV-seropositive. Sequenced material: PBMCs. The genes are TRBV28 and TRBJ2-7, with 13 positions matching TRBD2. The CDR3 reads CASRAGLGTSGTYEQYF. The DNA of the CDR3 is TGTGCCAGCAGGGCGGGACTTGGGACTAGCGGGACCTACGAGCAGTACTTC.